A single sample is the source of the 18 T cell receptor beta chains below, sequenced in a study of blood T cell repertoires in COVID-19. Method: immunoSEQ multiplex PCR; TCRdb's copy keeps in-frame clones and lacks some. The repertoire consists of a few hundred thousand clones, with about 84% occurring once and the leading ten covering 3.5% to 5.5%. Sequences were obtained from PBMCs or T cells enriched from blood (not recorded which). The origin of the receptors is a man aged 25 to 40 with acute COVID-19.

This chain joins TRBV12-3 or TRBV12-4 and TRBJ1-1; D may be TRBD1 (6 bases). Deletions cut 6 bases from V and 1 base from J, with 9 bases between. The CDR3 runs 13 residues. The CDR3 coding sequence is TGTGCCAGCAGCCCGACAGGGAACACTGAAGCTTTCTTT. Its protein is CASSPTGNTEAFF.

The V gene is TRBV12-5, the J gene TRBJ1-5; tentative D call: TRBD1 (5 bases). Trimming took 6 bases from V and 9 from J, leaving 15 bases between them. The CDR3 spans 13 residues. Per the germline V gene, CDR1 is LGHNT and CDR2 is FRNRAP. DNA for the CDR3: TGTGCTAGTGGACTGGGACTGGCGAGGCCCCAGCATTTT. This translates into CASGLGLARPQHF.

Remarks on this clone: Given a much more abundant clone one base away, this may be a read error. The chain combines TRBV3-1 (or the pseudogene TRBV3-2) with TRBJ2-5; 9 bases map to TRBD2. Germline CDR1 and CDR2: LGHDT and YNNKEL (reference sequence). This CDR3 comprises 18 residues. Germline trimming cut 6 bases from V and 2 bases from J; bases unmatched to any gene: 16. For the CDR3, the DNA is TGTGCCAGCAGAGGGGGAGGGCGGGGGGGTCCGGAACAAGAGACCCAGTACTTC. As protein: CASRGGGRGGPEQETQYF.

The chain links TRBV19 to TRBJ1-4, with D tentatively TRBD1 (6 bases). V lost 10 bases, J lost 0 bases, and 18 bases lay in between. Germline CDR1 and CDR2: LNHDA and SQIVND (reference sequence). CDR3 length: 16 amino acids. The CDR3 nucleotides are TGTGCCACCTGTCGGACAGCCGTTGCAACTAATGAAAAACTGTTTTTT. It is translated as CATCRTAVATNEKLFF.

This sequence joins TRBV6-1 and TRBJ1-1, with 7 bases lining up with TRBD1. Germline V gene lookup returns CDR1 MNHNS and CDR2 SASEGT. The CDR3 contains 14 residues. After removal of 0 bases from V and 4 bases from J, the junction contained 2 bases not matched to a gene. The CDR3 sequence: CASSEAQGVTEAFF. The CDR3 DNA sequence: TGTGCCAGCAGTGAAGCGCAGGGGGTCACTGAAGCTTTCTTT.

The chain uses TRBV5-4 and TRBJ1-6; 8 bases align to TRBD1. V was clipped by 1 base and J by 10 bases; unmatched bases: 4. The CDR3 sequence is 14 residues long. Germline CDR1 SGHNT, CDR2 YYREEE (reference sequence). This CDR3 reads CASSLTGGESPLHF. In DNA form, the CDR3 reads TGTGCCAGCAGCTTGACAGGGGGGGAATCACCCCTCCACTTT. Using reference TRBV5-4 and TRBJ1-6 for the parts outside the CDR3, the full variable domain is ETGVTQSPTHLIKTRGQQVTLRCSSQSGHNTVSWYQQALGQGPQFIFQYYREEENGRGNFPPRFSGLQFPNYSSELNVNALELDDSALYLCASSLTGGESPLHFGNGTRLTVT.

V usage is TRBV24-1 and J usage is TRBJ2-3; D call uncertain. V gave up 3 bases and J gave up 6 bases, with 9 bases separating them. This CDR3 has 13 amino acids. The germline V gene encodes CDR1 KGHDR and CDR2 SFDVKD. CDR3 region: CATSDPPLDTQYF. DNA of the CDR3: TGTGCCACCAGTGATCCCCCTCTGGATACGCAGTATTTT.

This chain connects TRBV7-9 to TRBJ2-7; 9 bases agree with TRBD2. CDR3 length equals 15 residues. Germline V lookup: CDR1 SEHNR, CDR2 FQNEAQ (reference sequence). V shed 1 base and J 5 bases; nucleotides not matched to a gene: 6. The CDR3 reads CASSLVAGAGDEQYF. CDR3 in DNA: TGTGCCAGCAGCTTAGTAGCGGGGGCCGGGGACGAGCAGTACTTC.

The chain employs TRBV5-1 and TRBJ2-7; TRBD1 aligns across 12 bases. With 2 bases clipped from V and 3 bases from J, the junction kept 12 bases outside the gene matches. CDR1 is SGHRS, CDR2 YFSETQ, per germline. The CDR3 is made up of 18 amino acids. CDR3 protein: CASSLAPGQGAKIYEQYF. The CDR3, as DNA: TGCGCCAGCAGCTTAGCGCCGGGACAGGGGGCTAAAATCTACGAGCAGTACTTC.

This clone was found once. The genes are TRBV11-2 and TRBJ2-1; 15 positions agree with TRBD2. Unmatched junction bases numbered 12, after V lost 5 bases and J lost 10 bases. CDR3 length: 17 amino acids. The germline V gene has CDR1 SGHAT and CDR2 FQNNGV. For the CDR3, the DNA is TGTGCCAGCAGCCCAGGGACTAGCGGGGGGCTCTACAGCGAGCAGTTCTTC. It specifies CASSPGTSGGLYSEQFF. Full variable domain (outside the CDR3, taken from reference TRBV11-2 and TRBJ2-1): EAGVAQSPRYKIIEKRQSVAFWCNPISGHATLYWYQQILGQGPKLLIQFQNNGVVDDSQLPKDRFSAERLKGVDSTLKIQPAKLEDSAVYLCASSPGTSGGLYSEQFFGPGTRLTVL.

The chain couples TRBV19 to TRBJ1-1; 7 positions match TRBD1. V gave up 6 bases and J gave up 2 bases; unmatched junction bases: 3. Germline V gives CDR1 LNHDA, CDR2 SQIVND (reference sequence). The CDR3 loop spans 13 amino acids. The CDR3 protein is CASRGQRNTEAFF. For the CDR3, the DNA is TGTGCCAGTAGGGGACAGAGAAACACTGAAGCTTTCTTT.

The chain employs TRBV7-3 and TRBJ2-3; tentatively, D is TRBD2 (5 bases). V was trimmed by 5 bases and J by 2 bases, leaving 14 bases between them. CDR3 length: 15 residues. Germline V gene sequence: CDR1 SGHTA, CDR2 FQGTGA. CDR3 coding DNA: TGTGCCAGCAGCACAATAGGGCGGGCCACAGATACGCAGTATTTT. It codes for CASSTIGRATDTQYF.

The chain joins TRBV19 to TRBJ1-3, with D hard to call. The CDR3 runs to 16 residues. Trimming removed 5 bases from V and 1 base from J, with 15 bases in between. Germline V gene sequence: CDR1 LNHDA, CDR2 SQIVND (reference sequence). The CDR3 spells CASSPKTHSSGNTIYF. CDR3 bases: TGTGCCAGTAGTCCAAAGACACATTCTTCTGGAAACACCATATATTTT.

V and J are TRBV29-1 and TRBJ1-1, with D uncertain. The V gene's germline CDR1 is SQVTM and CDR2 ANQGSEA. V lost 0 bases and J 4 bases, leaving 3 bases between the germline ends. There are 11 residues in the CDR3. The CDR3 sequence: CSVEESTEAFF. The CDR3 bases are TGCAGCGTTGAAGAGAGCACTGAAGCTTTCTTT.

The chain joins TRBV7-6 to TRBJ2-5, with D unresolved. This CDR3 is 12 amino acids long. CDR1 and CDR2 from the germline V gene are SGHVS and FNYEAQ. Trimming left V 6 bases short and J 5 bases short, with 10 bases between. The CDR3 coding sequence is TGTGCCAGCAGTTCCGAGGAGGAGACCCAGTACTTC. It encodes CASSSEEETQYF. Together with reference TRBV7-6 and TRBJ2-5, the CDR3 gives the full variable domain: GAGVSQSPRYKVTKRGQDVALRCDPISGHVSLYWYRQALGQGPEFLTYFNYEAQQDKSGLPNDRFSAERPEGSISTLTIQRTEQRDSAMYRCASSSEEETQYFGPGTRLLVL.

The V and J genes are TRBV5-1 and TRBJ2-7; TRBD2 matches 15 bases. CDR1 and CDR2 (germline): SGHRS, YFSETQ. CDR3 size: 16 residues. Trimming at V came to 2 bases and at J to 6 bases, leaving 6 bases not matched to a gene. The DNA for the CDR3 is TGCGCCAGCAGCTTCGGACTAGCGGGGGGGCTGGCCGAGCAGTACTTC. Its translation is CASSFGLAGGLAEQYF. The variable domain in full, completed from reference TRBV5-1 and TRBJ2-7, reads KAGVTQTPRYLIKTRGQQVTLSCSPISGHRSVSWYQQTPGQGLQFLFEYFSETQRNKGNFPGRFSGRQFSNSRSEMNVSTLELGDSALYLCASSFGLAGGLAEQYFGPGTRLTVT.

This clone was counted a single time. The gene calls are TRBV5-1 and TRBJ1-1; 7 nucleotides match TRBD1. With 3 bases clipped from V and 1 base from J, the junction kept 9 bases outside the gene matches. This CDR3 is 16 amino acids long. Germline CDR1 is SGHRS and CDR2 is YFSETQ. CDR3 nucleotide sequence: TGCGCCAGCAGCTCGGGACAGAGCTTTCAGAACACTGAAGCTTTCTTT. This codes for CASSSGQSFQNTEAFF.

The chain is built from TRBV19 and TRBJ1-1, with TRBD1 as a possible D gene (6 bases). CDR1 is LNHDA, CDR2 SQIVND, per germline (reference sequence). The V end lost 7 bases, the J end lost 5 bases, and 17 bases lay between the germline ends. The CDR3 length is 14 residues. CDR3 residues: CASTTVGRGTEAFF. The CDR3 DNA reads TGTGCCAGTACCACCGTGGGGAGGGGGACTGAAGCTTTCTTT.